Below are 28 T cell receptor beta chains sequenced from a single sample in a study of monozygotic twins with inflammatory bowel disease. TCRdb derives one entry per CDR3 protein from the 5' RACE reads, leaving out DNA. This sample's table reports approximately 110,000 distinct CDR3 sequences. Sequencing was done on a sample of blood. These receptors all stem from a human donor with ulcerative colitis or Crohn's disease, or a healthy co-twin of an affected twin (not recorded which).

The chain recombines TRBV9 with TRBJ2-6; TCRdb returns TRBD1, unconfirmable since there is no DNA. Per the germline V gene, CDR1 is SGDLS and CDR2 is YYNGEE. There are 18 residues in the CDR3. CDR3 sequence: CASSVRQGGSSGANVLTF.

The V gene is TRBV10-3, the J gene TRBJ2-5; the TRBD1 assignment by TCRdb is unverifiable without DNA. This CDR3 is 18 amino acids long. Germline CDR1 reads ENHRY; CDR2 reads SYGVKD. CDR3 sequence reads: CATKPPGDRGRPGETQYF.

The V and J genes are TRBV29-1 and TRBJ1-2; TCRdb proposes TRBD1, but this gene call is untestable without DNA. The CDR3 has 12 amino acids. Per the germline V gene, CDR1 is SQVTM and CDR2 is ANQGSEA. The CDR3 sequence: CSVDSGLGAYTF.

The chain joins TRBV5-4 to TRBJ2-7; the D call from TCRdb, TRBD1, cannot be confirmed without DNA. The CDR3 totals 15 residues. Germline V gene data show CDR1 as SGHNT and CDR2 as YYREEE (reference sequence). The CDR3 region is CASSSPDRGINEQYF.

V and J are TRBV27 and TRBJ1-5; TCRdb lists TRBD1, though no DNA is available to test this call. The CDR3 extends over 15 amino acids. Germline V gene lookup returns CDR1 MNHEY and CDR2 SMNVEV (reference sequence). CDR3 sequence: CASRDYPGQGQPQHF.

The chain couples TRBV10-3 to TRBJ2-5; the D gene TCRdb calls, TRBD1, cannot be checked with no DNA. Looked up from germline, CDR1 is ENHRY and CDR2 is SYGVKD. The CDR3 totals 14 residues. CDR3 in amino acids: CASQQDTLEETQYF.

The rearrangement uses TRBV6-4 and TRBJ2-1; without DNA, the TCRdb call of TRBD2 cannot be checked. This CDR3 has 15 amino acids. Germline V CDR1 and CDR2: MRHNA, SNTAGT. This CDR3 reads CASSDSSGGANEQFF.

The gene calls are TRBV12-3 or TRBV12-4 and TRBJ2-1; TCRdb lists TRBD2, though no DNA is available to test this call. The CDR3 has 14 amino acids. The CDR3 loop reads CASRGLVENNEQFF.

This chain joins TRBV5-1 and TRBJ2-1. CDR3 length equals 12 residues. Germline V lookup: CDR1 SGHRS, CDR2 YFSETQ. The CDR3 loop is CASSLSYNEQFF.

V usage is TRBV5-1 and J usage is TRBJ2-3. This CDR3 has 14 residues. Per the germline V gene, CDR1 is SGHRS and CDR2 is YFSETQ. CDR3 sequence reads: CASSLGVLTDTQYF.

This chain links TRBV7-9 with TRBJ1-3. Germline V lookup: CDR1 SEHNR, CDR2 FQNEAQ (reference sequence). The CDR3 runs 14 residues. This CDR3 reads CASSLSDSGNTIYF. Supplemented by reference TRBV7-9 and TRBJ1-3, the full variable domain reads DTGVSQNPRHKITKRGQNVTFRCDPISEHNRLYWYRQTLGQGPEFLTYFQNEAQLEKSRLLSDRFSAERPKGSFSTLEIQRTEQGDSAMYLCASSLSDSGNTIYFGEGSWLTVV.

The chain combines TRBV20-1 with TRBJ1-5. The germline V gene encodes CDR1 DFQATT and CDR2 SNEGSKA (reference sequence). This CDR3 is 15 amino acids long. The CDR3: CSARQGLYSNQPQHF.

The rearrangement uses TRBV11-3 and TRBJ2-2; without DNA, the TCRdb call of TRBD1 cannot be checked. Germline loops: CDR1 SGHNT, CDR2 YENEEA. The length of the CDR3 is 14 residues. CDR3 sequence reads: CASSFRRGGGELFF.

V and J are TRBV30 and TRBJ2-2; checking the TCRdb D call of TRBD1 is not possible without DNA. The CDR3 has 13 amino acids. Germline loops: CDR1 GTSNPN, CDR2 SVGIG (reference sequence). This CDR3 reads CAWSEGGPGELFF.

This chain joins TRBV19 and TRBJ1-1; TCRdb picks TRBD1, but there is no DNA to check that call. Germline V gives CDR1 LNHDA, CDR2 SQIVND (reference sequence). The CDR3 is 14 amino acids. The CDR3 here is CALHLGRLKTEAFF.

V gene TRBV15 combines with J gene TRBJ1-2; no DNA is available, so the TRBD1 call from TCRdb remains unchecked. The germline V gene has CDR1 LNHNV and CDR2 YYDKDF (reference sequence). CDR3 length: 15 amino acids. CDR3 loop: CATSSLLGGDYGYTF.

This chain joins TRBV20-1 and TRBJ2-1; TCRdb returns TRBD2, unconfirmable since there is no DNA. The CDR3 contains 11 residues. Germline loops: CDR1 DFQATT, CDR2 SNEGSKA (reference sequence). CDR3 sequence reads: CSARTSGWQFF.

J is TRBJ2-3 and V is TRBV5-6. CDR1 and CDR2 from the germline V gene are SGHDT and YYEEEE. This CDR3 region has 16 residues. Here the CDR3 reads CASSAAPRYSTDTQYF.

This chain uses TRBV2 with TRBJ2-2; TCRdb indicates TRBD1, and absent DNA this call remains unverified. The germline CDR1 and CDR2 sequences are SNHLY and FYNNEI. This CDR3 comprises 16 residues. This CDR3 is CASSERGASHTGELFF. Looking up the rest from reference TRBV2 and TRBJ2-2 gives the full variable domain: EPEVTQTPSHQVTQMGQEVILRCVPISNHLYFYWYRQILGQKVEFLVSFYNNEISEKSEIFDDQFSVERPDGSNFTLKIRSTKLEDSAMYFCASSERGASHTGELFFGEGSRLTVL.

V and J are TRBV6-5 and TRBJ1-1; TCRdb's assignment of TRBD1 cannot be checked, as there is no DNA. Germline V lookup: CDR1 MNHEY, CDR2 SVGAGI. CDR3 size: 16 residues. Here the CDR3 reads CASSYSGQGKGAEAFF.

The chain joins TRBV9 to TRBJ2-1; as DNA is missing, the TRBD2 call by TCRdb cannot be tested. The germline V gene has CDR1 SGDLS and CDR2 YYNGEE. This CDR3 spans 17 amino acids. This chain's CDR3 is CASSLYPGTSGNNEQFF.

The CDR3 here is CASSLLTGTGNQPQHF. The chain employs TRBV12-3 or TRBV12-4 and TRBJ1-5; no DNA is available, so the TRBD1 call from TCRdb remains unchecked. The CDR3 contains 16 residues.

V gene TRBV30 combines with J gene TRBJ2-1. Germline V CDR1 and CDR2: GTSNPN, SVGIG (reference sequence). This CDR3 comprises 13 residues. CDR3 sequence reads: CAVRQDSYNEQFF. The full variable domain, with the rest looked up from reference TRBV30 and TRBJ2-1, is SQTIHQWPATLVQPVGSPLSLECTVEGTSNPNLYWYRQAAGRGLQLLFYSVGIGQISSEVPQNLSASRPQDRQFILSSKKLLLSDSGFYLCAVRQDSYNEQFFGPGTRLTVL.

This CDR3 is CASSHLTRSSYNEQFF. The chain couples TRBV4-1 to TRBJ2-1. The germline gives CDR1 MGHRA, CDR2 YSYEKL. This CDR3 comprises 16 residues.

The chain employs TRBV10-3 and TRBJ2-1. This CDR3 has 13 residues. Germline CDR1 reads ENHRY; CDR2 reads SYGVKD. The CDR3 loop is CAISETRVGEQFF.

The rearrangement uses TRBV6-1 and TRBJ1-2; TCRdb's D gene call, TRBD1, goes unchecked for lack of DNA. The germline V gene has CDR1 MNHNS and CDR2 SASEGT. The length of the CDR3 is 15 residues. CDR3: CASSAPGRTNYGYTF.

The J gene is TRBJ2-7, the V gene TRBV5-1; no DNA is available, so the TRBD1 call from TCRdb remains unchecked. This CDR3 contains 15 residues. Looked up from germline, CDR1 is SGHRS and CDR2 is YFSETQ. Here the CDR3 reads CASSRHGTEKYEQYF.

The chain links TRBV5-6 to TRBJ2-2; TCRdb lists TRBD1, though no DNA is available to test this call. This CDR3 is built from 15 residues. Germline assignment: CDR1 SGHDT and CDR2 YYEEEE. The CDR3 loop is CASSGVGVNTGELFF.